The T cell receptor beta chain under discussion was sequenced for a study of shared clonotypes between healthy human individuals. Study outcomes and limitations: Unshared clonotypes carried lower generation probabilities than those common to all four donors.

The genomic DNA of each subset was split evenly across several immunoSEQ plates. Libraries were prepared by immunoSEQ multiplex PCR; TCRdb keeps only in-frame clonotypes and omits some of them. Of 2 million to 3 million clones in the sample, approximately 94% were seen once. Of note for this clone: Its antigen remains unidentified.

Germline assignment: CDR1 SGHRS and CDR2 YFSETQ. The V gene lost 3 bases and the J gene lost 0 bases, with 10 bases spanning the gap. The CDR3 runs to 15 residues. The clonotype originates from a young man in good health. Some clones in this sample may be carry-over from other donors' samples. Material for sequencing was naive CD4+ T cells from PBMCs. Subset specified: CD45RA+ positively selected. The chain is built from TRBV5-1 and TRBJ1-3; D gene ambiguous. The CDR3 loop reads CASSWTVGSGNTIYF. DNA for the CDR3: TGCGCCAGCAGCTGGACTGTCGGCTCTGGAAACACCATATATTTT. The full variable domain, in which reference TRBV5-1 and TRBJ1-3 provide the parts outside the CDR3, is KAGVTQTPRYLIKTRGQQVTLSCSPISGHRSVSWYQQTPGQGLQFLFEYFSETQRNKGNFPGRFSGRQFSNSRSEMNVSTLELGDSALYLCASSWTVGSGNTIYFGEGSWLTVV.